This T cell receptor (beta chain) was sequenced in a study of shared clonotypes between healthy human individuals (dated by TCRdb to 2020 to 2022). About the investigation overall: A couple of women and three men aged 18 to 49 years were included in the cohort. Per donor, three plates each were used for CD4 naive and CD4 memory, two for CD8 naive, and one for CD8 memory. The study deeply sequenced blood TCR repertoires of roughly five healthy adults to estimate repertoire size and the extent of clonotype sharing between individuals. To increase sequencing depth and limit assay-specific biases, TCR repertoire library preparation and sequencing were carried out by different laboratories using diverse techniques. Between about 0.85 and 9.5 billion PBMCs per donor were obtained by leukapheresis.

Donors were healthy HIV-negative adults with no recently reported acute infections or vaccinations. Every donor was a Caucasian adult living in Nashville, Tennessee, USA. CD4+ T cells were enriched by magnetic negative selection; naive cells were then positively selected on CD45RA, and the negative fraction formed the memory subset. Blood was obtained by leukapheresis, after which PBMCs were separated by Ficoll-Histopaque density gradient centrifugation and cryopreserved in liquid nitrogen vapor phase. Analytical flow cytometry was used to check the purity and quantity of every magnetically sorted T cell population. Genomic DNA was isolated from each sorted fraction and quantified by UV absorbance on a Nanodrop 2000c. Beyond this particular receptor, the publication reports: The genetic and exposure-history diversity represented was limited by the small number of donors. Based on pairwise subsampling, the degree of clonotype sharing among donors was expected to be affected by sequencing depth. Larger estimated clonotype richness was generally found for naive subsets than for memory subsets. Only blood was sampled, and tissue TCR repertoires likely differ from those in blood. Higher generation probabilities were observed for clonotypes shared by all four sorted-subset donors than for non-shared clonotypes. Approximately 5% of naive CD4, 3.5% of naive CD8, about 2.5% of memory CD4, and about 0.4% of memory CD8 clonotypes were shared across a handful of donors. Rarefaction of sorted-subset datasets indicated incomplete sequencing despite the large sequencing depth.

Worth noting for this clone: This receptor's antigen is unknown. Per-base quality was not reported, and no clone a single base away is much larger than it.

TCR CDR3 regions were amplified from genomic DNA by multiplex PCR using the deep immunoSEQ assay. Extracted genomic DNA from each cell subset was spread evenly across all wells of several immunoSEQ 96-well plates, with each plate serving as a replicate. For sorted subsets, 150 to 250 ng of genomic DNA, equivalent to some 33,000 T cell genomes, went into each replicate PCR. The purified libraries were quantified using a Qubit 3.0 fluorometer, sized with a Bioanalyzer 2100, and then quantified again using the KAPA Library Quantification kit. Each immunoSEQ 96-well plate was sequenced on its own single-read 150-cycle Illumina NextSeq 550 flow cell. In the source study's methods: Because the immunoSEQ output included only junctional sequences and no quality scores, the filtering could not be the same as the filtering used for full-length reads. To assign V/J genes and CDR3, sequences were annotated against IMGT germline references using PyIR, a Python wrapper for IgBLAST v1.9. Reads with weak V/J assignments (E-value above 1e-6), missing CDR3, stop codons, out-of-frame junctions, or ambiguous translated residues were removed. V3J clonotypes were defined by identical inferred V gene, J gene, and CDR3 amino acid sequence. Percentage overlap between repertoires was calculated by dividing the number of shared unique clonotypes by the size of the smaller repertoire. Repertoire richness was assessed with RTK rarefaction, the Chao1 estimator, and Recon v2.1 estimates of unobserved clonotypes. Generation probabilities for all TCRbeta clonotypes obtained by the gDNA method from a few donors were computed using OLGA. The source is immuneACCESS, and TCRdb retained only in-frame sequences with V and J called. Part of the clones is not carried over; for the studies checked, unresolved V genes explain less than half of this, and the remainder is unexplained. The V and J calls and clone size were taken over from that table, and D and trimming were inferred from the DNA. The sample table lists 1,500,000 or so clones, roughly 96% of them with a count of one. The ten largest clonotypes hold more than 0.9% of the sample.

Sequencing was carried out using naive CD4+ T cells sorted from blood. The cell subset or site tag for this specimen amounts to: CD45RA+ positively selected. This TCR was recovered from a man aged 25 to 45 in good health.

The nucleotide sequence is given as TGTGCCAGCAGCGTACTAGCCCCCACAGATACGCAGTATTTT. Translated, this gives CASSVLAPTDTQYF. The rearrangement combines TRBV9 with TRBJ2-3, and possibly TRBD2, on 5 matching bases. The CDR3 contains 14 residues, cysteine and phenylalanine counted. Kept here is only the CDR3 DNA, which spans 42 bases and is read in frame from base 1. Between the V and J ends, shortened by 1 base and 2 bases respectively, the junction contains 8 bases. Reading the germline V gene gives CDR1 SGDLS and CDR2 YYNGEE.